The sequence of this T cell receptor beta chain was determined in a study of blood T cell repertoires in COVID-19. Study overall: T cells, B-cell-depleted T cells, or PBMCs provided the cDNA or gDNA that served as material.

This CDR3 contains 16 residues. The germline V gene has CDR1 ENHRY and CDR2 SYGVKD. V lost 4 bases to trimming and J lost 6 bases; unmatched junction nucleotides: 13. Authors' data handling: It was from reference gene primer amplification that nucleated cell counts were estimated. The assay was immunoSEQ multiplex PCR, and TCRdb's table has in-frame clones only and misses some. V, J and clone size were drawn from that table, and D and trimming were deduced from the DNA. The sample carries 65,000 or so clones, under 95% recorded once. Material: peripheral blood. The sequence was collected from a man in his 60s with acute or convalescent COVID-19. V and J are TRBV10-3 and TRBJ1-2; 8 nucleotides line up with TRBD1. Written as DNA, the CDR3 is TGTGCCATCAGTGGGGGACAGGCGTGGGAAACTAATGGCTACACCTTC. Its translation is CAISGGQAWETNGYTF.